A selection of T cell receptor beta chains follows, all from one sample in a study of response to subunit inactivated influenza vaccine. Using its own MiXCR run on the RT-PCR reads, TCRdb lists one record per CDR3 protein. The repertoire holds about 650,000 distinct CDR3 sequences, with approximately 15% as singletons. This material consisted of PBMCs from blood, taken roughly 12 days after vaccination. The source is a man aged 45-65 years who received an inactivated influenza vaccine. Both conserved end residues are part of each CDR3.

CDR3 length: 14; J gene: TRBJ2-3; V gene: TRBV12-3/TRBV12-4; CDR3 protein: CASSLLRAQDTQYF
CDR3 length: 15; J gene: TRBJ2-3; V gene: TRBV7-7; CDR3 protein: CASSFGGSGADTQYF
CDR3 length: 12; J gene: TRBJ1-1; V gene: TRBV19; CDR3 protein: CASCDWNTEAFF
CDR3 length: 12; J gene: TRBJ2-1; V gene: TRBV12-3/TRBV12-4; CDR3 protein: CASSPRTSEQFF
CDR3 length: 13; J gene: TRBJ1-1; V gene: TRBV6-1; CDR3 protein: CASSHNEPGQTFF
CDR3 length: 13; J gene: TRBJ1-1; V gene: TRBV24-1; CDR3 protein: CATSDFWGNEAFF
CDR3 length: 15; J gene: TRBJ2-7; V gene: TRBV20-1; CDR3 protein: CSASSLTGGLYEQYF
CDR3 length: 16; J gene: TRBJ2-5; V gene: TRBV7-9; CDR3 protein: CASSFRTAVLKETQYF
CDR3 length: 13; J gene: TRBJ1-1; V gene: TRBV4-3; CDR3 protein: CASSPSRRTEAFF
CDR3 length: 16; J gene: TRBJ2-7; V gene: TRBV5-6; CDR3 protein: CASSLVGHPSSYEQYF
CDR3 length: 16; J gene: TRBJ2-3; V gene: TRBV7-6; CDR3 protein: CASSLGDSGKTDTQYF
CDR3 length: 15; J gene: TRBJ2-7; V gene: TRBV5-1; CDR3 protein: CASSLYGDNTYEQYF
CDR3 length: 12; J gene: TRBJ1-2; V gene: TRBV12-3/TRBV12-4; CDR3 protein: CASSGEVDGYTF
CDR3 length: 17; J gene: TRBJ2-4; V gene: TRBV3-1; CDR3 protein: CASSQQDSFLAKNIQYF
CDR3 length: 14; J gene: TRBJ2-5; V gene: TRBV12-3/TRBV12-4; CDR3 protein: CASSMTGGRETQYF
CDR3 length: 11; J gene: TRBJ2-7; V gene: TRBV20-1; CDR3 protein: CSARANYEQYF
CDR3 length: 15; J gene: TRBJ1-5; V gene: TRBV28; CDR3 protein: CASSWGRGVGQPQHF
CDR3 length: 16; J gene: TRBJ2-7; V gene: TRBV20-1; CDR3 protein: CSADSGWGPGSYEQYF
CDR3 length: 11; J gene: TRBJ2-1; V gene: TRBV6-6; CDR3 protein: CASSYPNEQFF
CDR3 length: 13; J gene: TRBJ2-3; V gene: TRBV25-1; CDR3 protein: CASGLAGGVTQYF
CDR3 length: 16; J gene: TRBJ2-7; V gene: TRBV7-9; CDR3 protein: CASSLLSRRSSYEQYF
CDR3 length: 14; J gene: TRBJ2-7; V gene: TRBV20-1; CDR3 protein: CSARERDRTYEQYF
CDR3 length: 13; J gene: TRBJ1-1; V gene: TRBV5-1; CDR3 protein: CASTPSENTEAFF
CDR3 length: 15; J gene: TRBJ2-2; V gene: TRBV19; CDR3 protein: CASRELAKNTGELFF
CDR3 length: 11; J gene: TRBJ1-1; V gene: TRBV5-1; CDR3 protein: CASSGDTEAFF
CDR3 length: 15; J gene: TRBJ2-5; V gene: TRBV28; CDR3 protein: CASSPSKGARETQYF
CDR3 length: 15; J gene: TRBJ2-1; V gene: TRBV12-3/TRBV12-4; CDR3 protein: CASSLSGAGGNEQLF
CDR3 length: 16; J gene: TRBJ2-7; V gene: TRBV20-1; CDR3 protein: CSARDGHRGLSYEQYF
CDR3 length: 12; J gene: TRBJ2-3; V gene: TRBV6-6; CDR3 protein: CASRTGTDTQYF
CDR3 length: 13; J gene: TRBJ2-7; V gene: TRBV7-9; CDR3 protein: CATGTVSSYEQYF
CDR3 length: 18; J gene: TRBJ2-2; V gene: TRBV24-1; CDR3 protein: CATSDLTSGRSNTGELFF
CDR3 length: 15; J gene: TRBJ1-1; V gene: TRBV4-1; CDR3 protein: CASSQAGTVNTEAFF
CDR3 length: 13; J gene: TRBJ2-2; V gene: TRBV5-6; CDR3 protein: CASSFSRYGELFF
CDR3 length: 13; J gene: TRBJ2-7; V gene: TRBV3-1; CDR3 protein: CASSPTGAYEQYF
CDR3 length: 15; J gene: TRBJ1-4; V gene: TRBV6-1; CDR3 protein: CASRGLDDSPEKLFF
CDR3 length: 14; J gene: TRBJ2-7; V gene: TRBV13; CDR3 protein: CASSPSEEPYEQYF
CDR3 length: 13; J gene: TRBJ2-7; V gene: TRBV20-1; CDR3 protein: CSATGLGSYEQYF
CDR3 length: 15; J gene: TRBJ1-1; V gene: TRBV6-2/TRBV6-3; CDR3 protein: CASSLTGVMNTEAFF
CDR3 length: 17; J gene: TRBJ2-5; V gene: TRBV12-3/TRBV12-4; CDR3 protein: CASSPGRVSGGWETQYF
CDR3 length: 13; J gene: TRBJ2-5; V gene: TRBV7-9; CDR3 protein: CASSKEGLETQYF
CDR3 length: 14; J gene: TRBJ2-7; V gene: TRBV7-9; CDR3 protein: CASSFLDTPYEQYF
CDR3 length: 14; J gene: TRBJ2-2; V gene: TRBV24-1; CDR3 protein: CATSDLSGTGELFF
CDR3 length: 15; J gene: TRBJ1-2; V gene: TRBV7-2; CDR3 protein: CASSLGTVPNYGYTF
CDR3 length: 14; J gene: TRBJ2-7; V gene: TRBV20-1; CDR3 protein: CSARDPGLASEQYF
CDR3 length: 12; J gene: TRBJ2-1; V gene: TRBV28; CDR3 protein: CASSLSRTSQFF
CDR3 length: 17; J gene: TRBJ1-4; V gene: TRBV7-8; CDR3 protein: CASSLGWSGRSNEKLFF
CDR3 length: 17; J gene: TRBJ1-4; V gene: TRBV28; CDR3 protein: CASSDRGTGEESEKLFF
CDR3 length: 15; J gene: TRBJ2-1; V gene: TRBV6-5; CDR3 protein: CASSSGTGGLDEQFF
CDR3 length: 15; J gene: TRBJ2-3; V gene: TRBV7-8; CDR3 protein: CASSSLLHLADTQYF
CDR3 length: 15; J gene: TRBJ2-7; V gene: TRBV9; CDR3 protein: CASSTSGTGYLEQYF
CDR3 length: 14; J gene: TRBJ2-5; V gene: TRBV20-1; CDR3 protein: CSANGAGFQETQYF
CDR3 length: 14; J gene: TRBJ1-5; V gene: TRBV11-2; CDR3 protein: CASSPRGENQPQHF
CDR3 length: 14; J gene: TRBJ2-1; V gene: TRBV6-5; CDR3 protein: CASSSTGEGNEQFF
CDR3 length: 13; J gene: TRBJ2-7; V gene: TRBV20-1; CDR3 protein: CSARPGSTYEQYF
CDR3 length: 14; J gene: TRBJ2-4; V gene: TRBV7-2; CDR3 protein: CASSSRGSKNIQYF
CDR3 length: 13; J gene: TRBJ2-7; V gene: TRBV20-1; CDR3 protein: CSALRTGGYEQYF
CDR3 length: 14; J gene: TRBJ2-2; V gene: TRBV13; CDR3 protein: CASRAGVYTGELFF
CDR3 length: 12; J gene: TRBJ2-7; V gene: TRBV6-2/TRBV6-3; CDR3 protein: CASSYRAYEQYF
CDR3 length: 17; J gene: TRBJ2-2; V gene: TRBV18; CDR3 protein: CASSPRRQGAFTGELFF
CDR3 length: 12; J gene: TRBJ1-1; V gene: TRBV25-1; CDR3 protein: CASSDRGLDAFF